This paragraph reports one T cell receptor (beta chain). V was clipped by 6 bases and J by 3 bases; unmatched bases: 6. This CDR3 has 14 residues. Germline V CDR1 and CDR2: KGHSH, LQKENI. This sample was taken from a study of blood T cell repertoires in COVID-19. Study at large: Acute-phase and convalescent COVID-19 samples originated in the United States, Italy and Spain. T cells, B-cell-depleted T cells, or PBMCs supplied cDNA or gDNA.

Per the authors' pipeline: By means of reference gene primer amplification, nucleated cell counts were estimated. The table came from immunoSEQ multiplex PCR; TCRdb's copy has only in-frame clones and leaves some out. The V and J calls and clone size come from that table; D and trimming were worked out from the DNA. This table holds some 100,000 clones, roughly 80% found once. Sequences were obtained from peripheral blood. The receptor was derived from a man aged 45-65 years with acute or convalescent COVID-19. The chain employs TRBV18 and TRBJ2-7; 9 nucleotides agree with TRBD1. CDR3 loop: CASSLGDRVYEQYF. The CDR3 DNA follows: TGTGCCAGCTCGTTGGGGGACAGGGTCTACGAGCAGTACTTC.